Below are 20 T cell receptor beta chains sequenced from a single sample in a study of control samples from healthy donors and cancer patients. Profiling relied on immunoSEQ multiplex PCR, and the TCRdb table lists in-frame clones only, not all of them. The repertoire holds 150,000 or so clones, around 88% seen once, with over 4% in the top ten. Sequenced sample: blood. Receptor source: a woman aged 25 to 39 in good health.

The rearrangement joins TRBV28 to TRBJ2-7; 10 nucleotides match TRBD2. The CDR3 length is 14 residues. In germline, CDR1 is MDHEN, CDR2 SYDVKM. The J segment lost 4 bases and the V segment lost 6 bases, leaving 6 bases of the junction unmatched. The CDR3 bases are TGTGCCAGCAGGCCGGGACTAGCGCTATACGAGCAGTACTTC. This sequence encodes CASRPGLALYEQYF.

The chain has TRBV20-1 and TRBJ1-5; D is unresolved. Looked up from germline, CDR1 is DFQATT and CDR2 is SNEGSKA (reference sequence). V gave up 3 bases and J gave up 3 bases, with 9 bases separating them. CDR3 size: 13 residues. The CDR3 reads CSASESVNQPQHF. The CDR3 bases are TGCAGTGCTAGTGAGTCAGTCAATCAGCCCCAGCATTTT.

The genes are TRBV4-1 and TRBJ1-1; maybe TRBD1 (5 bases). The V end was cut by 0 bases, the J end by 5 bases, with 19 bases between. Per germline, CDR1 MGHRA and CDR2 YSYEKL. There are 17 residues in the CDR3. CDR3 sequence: CASSQEDRGRGKTEAFF. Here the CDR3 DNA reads TGCGCCAGCAGCCAAGAAGACCGGGGACGGGGAAAAACTGAAGCTTTCTTT.

The CDR3 loop is CASSGQAGQETQYF. The CDR3 DNA is TGCGCCAGCAGCGGACAAGCGGGACAAGAGACCCAGTACTTC. This rearrangement joins TRBV5-1 to TRBJ2-5; 7 bases are shared with TRBD2. The CDR3 is made up of 14 amino acids. Germline-derived CDR1 and CDR2 are SGHRS and YFSETQ. With 4 bases clipped from V and 2 bases from J, the junction kept 5 bases outside the gene matches.

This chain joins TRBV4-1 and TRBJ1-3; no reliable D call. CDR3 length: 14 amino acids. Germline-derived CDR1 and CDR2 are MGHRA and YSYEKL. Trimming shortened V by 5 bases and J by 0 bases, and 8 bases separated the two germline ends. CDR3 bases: TGCGCCAGCAGCTCCATCACCTCTGGAAACACCATATATTTT. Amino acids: CASSSITSGNTIYF.

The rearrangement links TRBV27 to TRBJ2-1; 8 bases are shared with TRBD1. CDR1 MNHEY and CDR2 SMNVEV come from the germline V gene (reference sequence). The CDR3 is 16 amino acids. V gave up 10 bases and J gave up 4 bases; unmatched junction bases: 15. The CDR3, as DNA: TGTGCCACCCGAACCTCGGGACAGGACTTATACAATGAGCAGTTCTTC. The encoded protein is CATRTSGQDLYNEQFF.

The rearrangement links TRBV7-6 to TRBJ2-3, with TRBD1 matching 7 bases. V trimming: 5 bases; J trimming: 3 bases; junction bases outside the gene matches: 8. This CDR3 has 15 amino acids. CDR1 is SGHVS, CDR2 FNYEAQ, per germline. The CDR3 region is CASSLSQGRTDTQYF. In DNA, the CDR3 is TGTGCCAGCAGCCTATCACAGGGGCGGACAGATACGCAGTATTTT.

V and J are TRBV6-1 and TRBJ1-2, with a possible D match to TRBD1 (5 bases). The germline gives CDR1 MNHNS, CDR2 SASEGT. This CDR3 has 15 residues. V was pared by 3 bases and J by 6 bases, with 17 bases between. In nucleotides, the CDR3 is TGTGCCAGCAGTGAGGGGTCGGGGGTCCTCGATGGCTACACCTTC. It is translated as CASSEGSGVLDGYTF.

CDR3 amino acids: CASSQDLGFWTQYF. The CDR3 coding sequence is TGTGCCAGCAGCCAAGATCTGGGGTTCTGGACCCAGTACTTC. V gene TRBV3-1 (or the pseudogene TRBV3-2) combines with J gene TRBJ2-5, with D hard to call. The V end was cut by 0 bases, the J end by 7 bases, with 12 bases between. The CDR3 spans 14 residues. CDR1 and CDR2 from the germline V gene are LGHDT and YNNKEL (reference sequence).

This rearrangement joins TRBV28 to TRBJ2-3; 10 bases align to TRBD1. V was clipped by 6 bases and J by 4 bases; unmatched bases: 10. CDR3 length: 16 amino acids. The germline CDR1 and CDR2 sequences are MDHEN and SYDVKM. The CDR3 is CASSAGSTGGADTQYF. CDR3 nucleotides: TGTGCCAGCAGCGCGGGATCGACAGGGGGCGCAGATACGCAGTATTTT.

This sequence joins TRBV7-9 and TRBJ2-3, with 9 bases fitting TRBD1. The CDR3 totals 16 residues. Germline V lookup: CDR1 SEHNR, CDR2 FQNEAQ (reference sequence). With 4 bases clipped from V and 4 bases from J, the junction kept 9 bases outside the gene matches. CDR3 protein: CASSSNRGLGSDTQYF. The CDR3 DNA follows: TGTGCCAGCAGCTCAAACAGGGGGCTGGGGTCAGATACGCAGTATTTT.

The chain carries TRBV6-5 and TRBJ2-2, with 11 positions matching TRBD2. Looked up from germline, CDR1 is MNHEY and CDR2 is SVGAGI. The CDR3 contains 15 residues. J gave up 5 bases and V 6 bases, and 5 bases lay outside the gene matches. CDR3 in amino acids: CASSIAGGDTGELFF. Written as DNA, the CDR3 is TGTGCCAGCAGCATAGCGGGAGGGGATACCGGGGAGCTGTTTTTT.

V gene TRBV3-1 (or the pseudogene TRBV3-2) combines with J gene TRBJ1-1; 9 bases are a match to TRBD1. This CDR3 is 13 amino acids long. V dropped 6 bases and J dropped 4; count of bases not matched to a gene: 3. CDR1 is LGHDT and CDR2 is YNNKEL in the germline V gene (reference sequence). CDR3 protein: CASRTGGRTEAFF. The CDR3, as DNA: TGTGCCAGCAGGACAGGGGGTCGCACTGAAGCTTTCTTT.

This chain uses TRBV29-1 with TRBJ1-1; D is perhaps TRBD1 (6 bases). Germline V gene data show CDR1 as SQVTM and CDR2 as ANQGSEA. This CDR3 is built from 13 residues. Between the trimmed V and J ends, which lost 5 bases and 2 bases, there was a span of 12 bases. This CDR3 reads CSVQGGQNTEAFF. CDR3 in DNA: TGCAGCGTTCAAGGGGGGCAAAACACTGAAGCTTTCTTT.

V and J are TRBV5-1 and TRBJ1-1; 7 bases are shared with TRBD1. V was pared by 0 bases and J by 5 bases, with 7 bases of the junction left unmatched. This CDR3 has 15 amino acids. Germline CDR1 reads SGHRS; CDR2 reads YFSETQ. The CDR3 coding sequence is TGCGCCAGCAGCTTGGCCCAGGGGGTAGAGACTGAAGCTTTCTTT. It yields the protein CASSLAQGVETEAFF.

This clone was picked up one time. The CDR3 coding sequence is TGCGCCAGCAGCTTTGGGCCTAGCGGGGGGGCCGGAGAGACCCAGTACTTC. Amino acids: CASSFGPSGGAGETQYF. This chain connects TRBV5-1 to TRBJ2-5; 12 bases are shared with TRBD2. J gave up 4 bases and V 2 bases, and 9 bases lay outside the gene matches. The CDR3 runs to 17 residues. Germline assignment: CDR1 SGHRS and CDR2 YFSETQ.

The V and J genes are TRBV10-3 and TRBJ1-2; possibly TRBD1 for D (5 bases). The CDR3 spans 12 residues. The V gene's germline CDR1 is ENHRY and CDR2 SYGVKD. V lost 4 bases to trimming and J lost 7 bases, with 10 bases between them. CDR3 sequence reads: CAISAGGAGYTF. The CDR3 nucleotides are TGTGCCATCAGTGCCGGGGGAGCTGGCTACACCTTC.

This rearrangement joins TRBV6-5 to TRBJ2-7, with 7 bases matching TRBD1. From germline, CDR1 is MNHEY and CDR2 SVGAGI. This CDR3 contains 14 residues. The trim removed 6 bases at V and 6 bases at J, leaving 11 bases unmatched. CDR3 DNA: TGTGCCAGCAGCCATGCTTACAGGGGAAGCGAGCAGTACGTC. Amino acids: CASSHAYRGSEQYV.

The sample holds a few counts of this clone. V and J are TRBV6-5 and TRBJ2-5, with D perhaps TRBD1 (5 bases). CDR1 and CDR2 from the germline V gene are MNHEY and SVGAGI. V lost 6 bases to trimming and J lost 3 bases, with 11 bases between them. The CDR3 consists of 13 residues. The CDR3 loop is CASRPPGKETQYF. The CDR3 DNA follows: TGTGCCAGCAGACCACCAGGGAAAGAGACCCAGTACTTC.

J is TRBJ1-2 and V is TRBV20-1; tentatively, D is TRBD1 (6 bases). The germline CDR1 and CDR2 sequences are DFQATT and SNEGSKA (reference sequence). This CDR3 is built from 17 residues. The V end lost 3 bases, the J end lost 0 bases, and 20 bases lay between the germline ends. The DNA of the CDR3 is TGCAGTGCTAGTTTAGATACCACAGGGTCGACTAACTATGGCTACACCTTC. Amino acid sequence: CSASLDTTGSTNYGYTF.